This TCR beta chain was sequenced in a study of T-cell memory formation after mild COVID-19. General study findings and limits: Memory cells collected pre-infection included some clones that later responded, suggesting cross-reactive memory joined. While clones contracting from day 15 to 85 were balanced between CD4 and CD8, later expanders leaned CD4+. Those CD4+ clones that contracted were mainly in CM and EM (CD8+ ones in EMRA).

V dropped 8 bases and J dropped 2 bases, with 6 bases sitting between them. The germline gives CDR1 GTSNPN, CDR2 SVGIG (reference sequence). CDR3 length: 10 amino acids. Concerning this clonotype: Its specificity is unknown.

Amplification by 5'RACE using constant-segment primers produced TCR alpha and TCR beta cDNA libraries that carried sample barcodes and UMIs. One entry per CDR3 protein, called by TCRdb with MiXCR from the 5' RACE reads. The sample shows 100,000 to 150,000 distinct CDR3 sequences, 16% of them seen only once. The rearrangement joins TRBV30 to TRBJ1-1; D is ambiguous. This clonotype originated in an adult woman who had mild COVID-19 (a few samples of this study predate the infection). Cell type and time point are not known. Material for sequencing was PBMCs or a T cell subset sorted from them (not recorded which). The CDR3 nucleotides are TGTGCCCGATCTAACACTGAAGCTTTCTTT. Translating gives CARSNTEAFF.